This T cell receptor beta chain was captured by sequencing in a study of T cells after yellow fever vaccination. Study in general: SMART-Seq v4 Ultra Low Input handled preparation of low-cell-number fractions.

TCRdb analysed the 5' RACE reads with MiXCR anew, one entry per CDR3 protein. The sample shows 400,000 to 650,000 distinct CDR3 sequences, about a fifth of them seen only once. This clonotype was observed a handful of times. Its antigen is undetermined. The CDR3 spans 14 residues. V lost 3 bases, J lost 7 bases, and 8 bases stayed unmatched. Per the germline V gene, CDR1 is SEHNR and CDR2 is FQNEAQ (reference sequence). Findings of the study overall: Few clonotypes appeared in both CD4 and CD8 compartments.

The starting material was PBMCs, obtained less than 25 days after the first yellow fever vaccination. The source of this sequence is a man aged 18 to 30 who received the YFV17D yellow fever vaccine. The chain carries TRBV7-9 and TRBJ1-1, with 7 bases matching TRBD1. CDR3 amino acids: CASSFEQGQFEAFF. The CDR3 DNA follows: TGTGCCAGCAGCTTCGAACAGGGGCAGTTTGAAGCTTTCTTT.